These T cell receptor beta chains were read from a single sample in a study of Ad26.COV2.S vaccination and SARS-CoV-2 variants. The repertoire was sequenced with immunoSEQ multiplex PCR; TCRdb's copy has only in-frame clones and lacks some. The table lists approximately 300,000 clones, about 86% of them singletons. Here the sequenced sample was peripheral blood, taken in a trial of Ad26.COV2.S vaccine versus placebo. These receptor sequences come from a person between 18 and 60 years old who received the Ad26.COV2.S COVID-19 vaccine or a placebo. The CDR3 runs from the conserved cysteine through the conserved F or W. Each record gives: V gene, J gene, D gene, clone size, CDR3 DNA, CDR3 protein. A D gene is named only where the DNA matches it firmly. For some rows the clone size is stated as once, few or many, or as a class when expanded; others skip it.

TRBV9	TRBJ2-3	.	few	TGTGCCAGCAGCGTAGAGGGGGGTACGCAGTATTTT	CASSVEGGTQYF
TRBV29-1	TRBJ1-1	.	.	TGCAGCATCATACAGGGAATCGCTGAAGCTTTCTTT	CSIIQGIAEAFF
TRBV4-2	TRBJ2-2	.	.	TGTGCCAGCAGCCAAGACGGCCTAGCGACGACCGGGGAGCTGTTTTTT	CASSQDGLATTGELFF
TRBV27	TRBJ2-7	.	.	TGTGCCAGCAGTTTAACTTTTTACTACGAGCAGTACTTC	CASSLTFYYEQYF
TRBV29-1	TRBJ2-7	.	.	TGCAGCGTTGCTGGGGGAGATTCGGGAACACGTTTAAAGCAGTACTTC	CSVAGGDSGTRLKQYF
TRBV27	TRBJ2-1	TRBD1	.	TGTGCCAGCAGACGCGACAGGGTGAAGGACAATGAGCAGTTCTTC	CASRRDRVKDNEQFF
TRBV20-1	TRBJ2-2	.	.	TGCAGTGCCACGAACGCCGGGGAGCTGTTTTTT	CSATNAGELFF
TRBV30	TRBJ1-4	.	.	TGTGCCTGGAGTAACGAAAAACTGTTTTTT	CAWSNEKLFF
TRBV19	TRBJ2-7	TRBD1	.	TGTGCCAGTAGTCGACAGGGGTACTCCTACGAGCAGTACTTC	CASSRQGYSYEQYF
TRBV7-2	TRBJ1-2	.	.	TGTGCCAGCAGCCCCGACTATGGCTACACCTTC	CASSPDYGYTF
TRBV10-3	TRBJ2-5	TRBD1	.	TGTGCCATCAGACAACAGGGGATGGAGACCCAGTACTTC	CAIRQQGMETQYF
TRBV20-1	TRBJ1-5	.	.	TGCAGTGCTAGTAGGCAAGCTCAGCCCCAGCATTTT	CSASRQAQPQHF
TRBV5-8	TRBJ1-2	.	.	TGTGCCAGCAGCACCGGACAGCACGCTAACTATGGCTACACCTTC	CASSTGQHANYGYTF
TRBV5-1	TRBJ1-1	.	few	TGCGCCAGCAGCTTTTCAGGACAGCTAAGCGGTGAAGCTTTCTTT	CASSFSGQLSGEAFF
TRBV19	TRBJ2-2	.	.	TGTGCCAGTAGTATCAGATATCCGAACACCGGGGAGCTGTTTTTT	CASSIRYPNTGELFF
TRBV15	TRBJ2-1	.	.	TGTGCCACCAGCGCGGGACTCCGCGACAATGAGCAGTTCTTC	CATSAGLRDNEQFF
TRBV19	TRBJ2-3	TRBD2	once	TGTGCCAGTAGTGGTCGAGGTGGCGGGGGGACACGGATGCACACAGATACGCAGTATTTT	CASSGRGGGGTRMHTDTQYF
TRBV4-1	TRBJ2-2	.	.	TGCGCCAGCAGCCAACGCAGGGCCCGGGAGCTGTTTTTT	CASSQRRARELFF
TRBV6-4	TRBJ1-2	TRBD1	.	TGTGCCAGCAGGCCTGGGACAGGGGTTTGGGGCTACACCTTC	CASRPGTGVWGYTF
TRBV29-1	TRBJ1-2	.	.	TGCAGCGTCGGAGACCTGAACGCCGGCTATGGCTACACCTTC	CSVGDLNAGYGYTF
TRBV18	TRBJ2-1	TRBD2	.	TGTGCCAGCTCACCTACGGGCGGGGGGAACAATGAGCAGTTCTTC	CASSPTGGGNNEQFF
TRBV9	TRBJ2-7	.	.	TGTGCCAGCAGCGTACGTGGGGGCTACGAGCAGTACTTC	CASSVRGGYEQYF